This T cell receptor (beta chain) was found in a study of shared clonotypes between healthy human individuals. On the study more broadly: Each donor's CD4 naive and CD4 memory cells filled three plates apiece, CD8 naive two, and CD8 memory one. Whole-study results and caveats: Naive subsets typically showed greater estimated richness than memory subsets.

Germline lookup yields CDR1 LGHNA and CDR2 YSLEER. The CDR3 contains 15 residues. Germline trimming cut 1 base from V and 3 bases from J; bases unmatched to any gene: 2. Comment on this clone: Its antigen is unidentified.

The data were produced by immunoSEQ multiplex PCR, yet TCRdb's version contains in-frame clones alone and is incomplete. Altogether a few million clones are present, roughly 92% being singletons, with the ten largest covering roughly 0.13%. Those who donated were healthy HIV-negative adults, with no recent acute infections or vaccinations reported. The receptor was derived from a man younger than 30 in good health. Sequences were obtained from naive CD4+ T cells sorted from blood. The sample's subset: CD45RA+ positively selected. V is TRBV4-3 and J is TRBJ2-3; 9 positions match TRBD2. Here the CDR3 reads CASSQASGKTDTQYF. The CDR3 DNA sequence: TGCGCCAGCAGCCAAGCTAGCGGGAAAACAGATACGCAGTATTTT.